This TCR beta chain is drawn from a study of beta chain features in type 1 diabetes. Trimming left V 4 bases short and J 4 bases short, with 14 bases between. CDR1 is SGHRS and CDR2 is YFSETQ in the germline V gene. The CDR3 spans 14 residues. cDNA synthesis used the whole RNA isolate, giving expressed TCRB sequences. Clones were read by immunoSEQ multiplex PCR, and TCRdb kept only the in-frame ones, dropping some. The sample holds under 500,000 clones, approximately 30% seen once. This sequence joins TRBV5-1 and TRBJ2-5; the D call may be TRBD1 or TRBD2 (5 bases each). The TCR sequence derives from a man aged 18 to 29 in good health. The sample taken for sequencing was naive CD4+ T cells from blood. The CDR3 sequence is CASSPPGAGETQYF. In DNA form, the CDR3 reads TGCGCCAGCAGCCCCCCCGGGGCAGGAGAGACCCAGTACTTC. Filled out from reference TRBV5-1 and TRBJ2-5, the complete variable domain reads KAGVTQTPRYLIKTRGQQVTLSCSPISGHRSVSWYQQTPGQGLQFLFEYFSETQRNKGNFPGRFSGRQFSNSRSEMNVSTLELGDSALYLCASSPPGAGETQYFGPGTRLLVL.